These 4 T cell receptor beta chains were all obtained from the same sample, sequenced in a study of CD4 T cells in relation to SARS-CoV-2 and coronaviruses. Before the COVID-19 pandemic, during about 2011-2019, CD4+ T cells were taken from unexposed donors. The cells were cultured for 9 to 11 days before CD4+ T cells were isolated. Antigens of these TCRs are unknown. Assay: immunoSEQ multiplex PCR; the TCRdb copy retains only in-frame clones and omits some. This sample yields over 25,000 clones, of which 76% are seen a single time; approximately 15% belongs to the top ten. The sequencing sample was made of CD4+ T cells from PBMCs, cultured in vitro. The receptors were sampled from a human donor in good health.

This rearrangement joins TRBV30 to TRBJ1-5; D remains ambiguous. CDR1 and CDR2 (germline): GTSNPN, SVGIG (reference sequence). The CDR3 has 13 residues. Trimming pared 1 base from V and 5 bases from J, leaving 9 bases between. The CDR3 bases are TGTGCCTGGAGTGAAGGGAGTGATCAGCCCCAGCATTTT. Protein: CAWSEGSDQPQHF.

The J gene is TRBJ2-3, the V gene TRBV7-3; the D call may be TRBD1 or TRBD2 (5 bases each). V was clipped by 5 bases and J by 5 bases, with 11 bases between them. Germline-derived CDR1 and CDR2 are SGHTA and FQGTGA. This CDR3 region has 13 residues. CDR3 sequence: CASSRLTGDTQYF. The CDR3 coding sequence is TGTGCCAGCAGCCGACTAACAGGAGATACGCAGTATTTT.

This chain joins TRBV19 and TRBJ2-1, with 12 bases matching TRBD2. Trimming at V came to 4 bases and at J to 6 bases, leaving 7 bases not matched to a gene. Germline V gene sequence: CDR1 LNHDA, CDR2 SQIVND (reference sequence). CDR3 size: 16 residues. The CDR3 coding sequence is TGTGCCAGTAGTACCGAGACTAGCGGGAGTGGCAATGAGCAGTTCTTC. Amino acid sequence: CASSTETSGSGNEQFF. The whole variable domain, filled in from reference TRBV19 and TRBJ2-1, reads DGGITQSPKYLFRKEGQNVTLSCEQNLNHDAMYWYRQDPGQGLRLIYYSQIVNDFQKGDIAEGYSVSREKKESFPLTVTSAQKNPTAFYLCASSTETSGSGNEQFFGPGTRLTVL.

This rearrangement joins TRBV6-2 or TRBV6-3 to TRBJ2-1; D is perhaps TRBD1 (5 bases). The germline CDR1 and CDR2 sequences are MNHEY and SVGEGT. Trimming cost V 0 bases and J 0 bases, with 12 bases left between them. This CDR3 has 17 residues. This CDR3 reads CASSYSQVKSSYNEQFF. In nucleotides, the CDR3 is TGTGCCAGCAGTTACTCACAGGTGAAGAGCTCCTACAATGAGCAGTTCTTC.